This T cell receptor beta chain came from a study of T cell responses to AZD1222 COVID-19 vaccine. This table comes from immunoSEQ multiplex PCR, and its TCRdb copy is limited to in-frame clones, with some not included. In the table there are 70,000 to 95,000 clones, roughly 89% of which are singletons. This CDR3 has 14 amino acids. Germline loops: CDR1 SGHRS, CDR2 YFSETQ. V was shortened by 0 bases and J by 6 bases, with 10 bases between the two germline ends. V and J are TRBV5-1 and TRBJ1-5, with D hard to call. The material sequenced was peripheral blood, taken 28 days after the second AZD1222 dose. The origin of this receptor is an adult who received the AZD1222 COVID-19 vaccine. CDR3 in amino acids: CASSLGQEGQPQHF. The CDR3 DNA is TGCGCCAGCAGCTTGGGTCAGGAGGGTCAGCCCCAGCATTTT.